A single sample gave rise to the 21 T cell receptor beta chains below, sequenced in a study of blood T cells in healthy people across ages. Primers used in a second PCR of about 6 to 11 cycles were a sample-barcoded 5' primer and a J-beta primer mix. One entry per CDR3 protein, called by TCRdb with MiXCR from the 5' RACE reads. Here the sample spans about 1,600,000 distinct CDR3 sequences, around 42% being singletons. The sequenced sample was blood. The origin of the receptors is a woman younger than 30 in good health.

CDR3 bases: TGCAGTGCTCGGGACAGCCTTACTACTTCCTACGAGCAGTACTTC. Protein sequence: CSARDSLTTSYEQYF. The chain combines TRBV20-1 with TRBJ2-7; 7 bases are a match to TRBD1. This CDR3 has 15 amino acids. Losses at the gene ends were 5 bases for V and 1 base for J; bases not matched to a gene: 11. Germline CDR1 and CDR2: DFQATT and SNEGSKA (reference sequence).

This chain joins TRBV6-1 and TRBJ1-2; D gene uncertain. CDR1 MNHNS and CDR2 SASEGT come from the germline V gene. The germline V and J ends were trimmed by 3 bases and 6 bases, with 23 bases remaining between them. The CDR3 sequence is 17 residues long. The DNA for the CDR3 is TGTGCCAGCAGTGATGTCGGTATACACCCTTCCCCCGATGGCTACACCTTC. Encoded protein: CASSDVGIHPSPDGYTF.

The rearrangement uses TRBV18 and TRBJ1-1; TRBD1 might be the D (6 bases). This CDR3 contains 13 residues. Deletions cut 2 bases from V and 11 bases from J, with 15 bases between. Germline assignment: CDR1 KGHSH and CDR2 LQKENI. The CDR3 region has the DNA TGTGCCAGCTCACCAGTCCAGGGGAGTAGGGCTTTCTTT. Translating it yields CASSPVQGSRAFF. The whole variable domain, remainder taken from reference TRBV18 and TRBJ1-1, is NAGVMQNPRHLVRRRGQEARLRCSPMKGHSHVYWYRQLPEEGLKFMVYLQKENIIDESGMPKERFSAEFPKEGPSILRIQQVVRGDSAAYFCASSPVQGSRAFFGQGTRLTVV.

This clonotype has just a few counts. The rearrangement links TRBV6-2 or TRBV6-3 to TRBJ1-1; D is perhaps TRBD1 (5 bases). V was clipped by 5 bases and J by 5 bases, with 18 bases between them. The CDR3 sequence is 15 residues long. Germline loops: CDR1 MNHEY, CDR2 SVGEGT. CDR3 DNA: TGTGCCAGCAGTCGGGGGGGTAGTGAAAGGACTGAAGCTTTCTTT. Protein product: CASSRGGSERTEAFF.

The chain uses TRBV2 and TRBJ2-1, with TRBD2 identical over 9 bases. This CDR3 contains 15 residues. Germline CDR1 reads SNHLY; CDR2 reads FYNNEI. Trimming at V came to 7 bases and at J to 7 bases, leaving 11 bases not matched to a gene. Here the CDR3 reads CASTSAGGLGNEQFF. For the CDR3, the DNA is TGTGCCAGCACCAGTGCGGGGGGGCTGGGGAATGAGCAGTTCTTC. The full variable domain, in which reference TRBV2 and TRBJ2-1 provide the parts outside the CDR3, is EPEVTQTPSHQVTQMGQEVILRCVPISNHLYFYWYRQILGQKVEFLVSFYNNEISEKSEIFDDQFSVERPDGSNFTLKIRSTKLEDSAMYFCASTSAGGLGNEQFFGPGTRLTVL.

This clonotype showed up many times. J is TRBJ2-7 and V is TRBV10-3; possibly TRBD1 or TRBD2 for D (7 bases each). CDR3 size: 14 residues. Germline V CDR1 and CDR2: ENHRY, SYGVKD. The V end was cut by 4 bases, the J end by 3 bases, with 13 bases between. The CDR3 sequence: CAISATGEGYEQYF. CDR3 nucleotides: TGTGCCATCAGTGCCACAGGGGAGGGCTACGAGCAGTACTTC.

V is TRBV7-2 and J is TRBJ2-1; tentative D call: TRBD2 (5 bases). V lost 2 bases to trimming and J lost 0 bases, with 11 bases between them. CDR3 length equals 16 residues. Per germline, CDR1 SGHTA and CDR2 FQGNSA. CDR3 residues: CASSLRRASSYNEQFF. The CDR3 bases are TGTGCCAGCAGCTTACGGCGGGCGAGCTCCTACAATGAGCAGTTCTTC. Using reference TRBV7-2 and TRBJ2-1 for the parts outside the CDR3, the full variable domain is GAGVSQSPSNKVTEKGKDVELRCDPISGHTALYWYRQSLGQGLEFLIYFQGNSAPDKSGLPSDRFSAERTGGSVSTLTIQRTQQEDSAVYLCASSLRRASSYNEQFFGPGTRLTVL.

J is TRBJ2-3 and V is TRBV27, with 7 bases identical to TRBD2. Trimming removed 6 bases from V and 6 bases from J; junction bases left unmatched: 9. CDR3 length: 14 residues. Per germline, CDR1 MNHEY and CDR2 SMNVEV (reference sequence). In nucleotides, the CDR3 is TGTGCCAGCAGCGTGGTGGCGGGAGTGGATACGCAGTATTTT. This translates into CASSVVAGVDTQYF.

J is TRBJ2-3 and V is TRBV6-5, with 8 bases identical to TRBD2. V shed 2 bases, J shed 4 bases, and the junction held 11 bases outside the gene matches. The CDR3 extends over 17 amino acids. Germline CDR1 MNHEY, CDR2 SVGAGI. The CDR3 DNA reads TGTGCCAGCAGTTACGCTCGCGGAACGGGGGGGGCAGATACGCAGTATTTT. Amino acids: CASSYARGTGGADTQYF.

The chain combines TRBV7-9 with TRBJ1-6; D remains ambiguous. The V end was cut by 8 bases, the J end by 9 bases, with 17 bases between. Germline V lookup: CDR1 SEHNR, CDR2 FQNEAQ (reference sequence). This CDR3 has 14 residues. The CDR3: CASGERVGISPLHF. The CDR3 DNA reads TGTGCCAGCGGCGAACGGGTGGGGATTTCACCCCTCCACTTT.

The chain recombines TRBV5-1 with TRBJ2-7; maybe TRBD2 (6 bases). The DNA end is a closer match to TRBJ2-5, so the J assignment may be wrong. CDR3 length: 14 residues. CDR1 SGHRS and CDR2 YFSETQ come from the germline V gene. CDR3 region: CASSLAFRGETQYF. CDR3 sequence (DNA): TGCGCCAGCAGCTTGGCCTTCCGGGGGGAGACCCAGTACTTC.

The chain carries TRBV3-1 and TRBJ2-2; TRBD1 aligns across 9 bases. The CDR3 spans 17 residues. The V gene end was trimmed by 1 base and the J gene end by 5 bases; junction bases not matched to a gene: 8. Germline assignment: CDR1 LGHDT and CDR2 YNNKEL (reference sequence). The CDR3, as DNA: TGTGCCAGCAGCCAAGGGACAGGGGCCATACGGACCGGGGAGCTGTTTTTT. Protein sequence: CASSQGTGAIRTGELFF.

This rearrangement joins TRBV5-1 to TRBJ1-3; weak D call: TRBD1 (6 bases). This CDR3 is built from 15 residues. V was pared by 4 bases and J by 0 bases, with 11 bases between. Germline lookup yields CDR1 SGHRS and CDR2 YFSETQ. CDR3 in amino acids: CASSEQGYSGNTIYF. The CDR3 bases are TGCGCCAGCAGCGAACAGGGATACTCTGGAAACACCATATATTTT.

This chain uses TRBV28 with TRBJ2-7; 9 bases match TRBD1. The CDR3 is 17 residues long. J lost 5 bases, V lost 6 bases, and 17 bases had no gene match. CDR1 is MDHEN, CDR2 SYDVKM, per germline. The CDR3 loop is CASSTNPGTGYPHEQYF. CDR3 DNA sequence: TGTGCCAGCAGCACCAATCCCGGGACAGGGTACCCCCACGAGCAGTACTTC.

The J gene is TRBJ2-5, the V gene TRBV7-9, with TRBD2 as a possible D gene (6 bases). This CDR3 has 12 amino acids. Per germline, CDR1 SEHNR and CDR2 FQNEAQ (reference sequence). V shed 1 base and J shed 10 bases, with 10 bases lying between them. The CDR3 here is CASSLGGEVQYF. CDR3 DNA: TGTGCCAGCAGCTTAGGGGGGGAGGTCCAGTACTTC.

The DNA for the CDR3 is TGCAGTGCTAGGCCAGGGGCCCACGAGCAGTACTTC. It translates to CSARPGAHEQYF. The chain joins TRBV20-1 to TRBJ2-5, with a tentative D call TRBD1 (6 bases). The tail of the sequence fits TRBJ2-7 better, so the J call may be wrong. CDR1 is DFQATT, CDR2 SNEGSKA, per germline (reference sequence). The CDR3 sequence is 12 residues long.

The gene calls are TRBV5-1 and TRBJ2-1; TRBD1 is a possible D gene (6 bases). Germline V lookup: CDR1 SGHRS, CDR2 YFSETQ. V dropped 0 bases and J dropped 7 bases, with 14 bases sitting between them. CDR3 length: 15 residues. The CDR3: CASSLAQGRWNEQFF. The CDR3 coding sequence is TGCGCCAGCAGCTTGGCACAGGGAAGGTGGAATGAGCAGTTCTTC.

This clonotype was seen a few times. The chain recombines TRBV27 with TRBJ2-7; 9 bases map to TRBD1. V shed 2 bases and J 3 bases; nucleotides not matched to a gene: 5. This CDR3 comprises 15 residues. Germline loops: CDR1 MNHEY, CDR2 SMNVEV (reference sequence). As DNA, the CDR3 is TGTGCCAGCAGTTTAATCTGGGACAGGGACTACGAGCAGTACTTC. Amino acid sequence: CASSLIWDRDYEQYF.

The V gene is TRBV2, the J gene TRBJ1-5; D not resolved. The germline CDR1 and CDR2 sequences are SNHLY and FYNNEI. The CDR3 is 12 amino acids. Trimming removed 1 base at V and 6 bases at J, with 4 bases between. The CDR3 nucleotides are TGTGCCAGCAGTGAAGAAAGTCAGCCCCAGCATTTT. Encoded protein: CASSEESQPQHF.

This clonotype was seen only a few times. The genes are TRBV12-3 or TRBV12-4 and TRBJ1-2; D is undetermined. The length of the CDR3 is 15 residues. Trimming left V 5 bases short and J 2 bases short, with 15 bases between. DNA for the CDR3: TGTGCCAGCAGTCCCCAGACCACTTGGAACTATGGCTACACCTTC. As protein: CASSPQTTWNYGYTF.

V gene TRBV4-1 combines with J gene TRBJ2-7; the D gene is possibly TRBD2 (5 bases). The germline V and J ends were trimmed by 1 base and 7 bases, with 11 bases remaining between them. Germline loops: CDR1 MGHRA, CDR2 YSYEKL. This CDR3 is 13 amino acids long. CDR3 coding DNA: TGCGCCAGCAGCCAAGTAGACCGCGGGGAGCAGTACTTC. Its protein product is CASSQVDRGEQYF.